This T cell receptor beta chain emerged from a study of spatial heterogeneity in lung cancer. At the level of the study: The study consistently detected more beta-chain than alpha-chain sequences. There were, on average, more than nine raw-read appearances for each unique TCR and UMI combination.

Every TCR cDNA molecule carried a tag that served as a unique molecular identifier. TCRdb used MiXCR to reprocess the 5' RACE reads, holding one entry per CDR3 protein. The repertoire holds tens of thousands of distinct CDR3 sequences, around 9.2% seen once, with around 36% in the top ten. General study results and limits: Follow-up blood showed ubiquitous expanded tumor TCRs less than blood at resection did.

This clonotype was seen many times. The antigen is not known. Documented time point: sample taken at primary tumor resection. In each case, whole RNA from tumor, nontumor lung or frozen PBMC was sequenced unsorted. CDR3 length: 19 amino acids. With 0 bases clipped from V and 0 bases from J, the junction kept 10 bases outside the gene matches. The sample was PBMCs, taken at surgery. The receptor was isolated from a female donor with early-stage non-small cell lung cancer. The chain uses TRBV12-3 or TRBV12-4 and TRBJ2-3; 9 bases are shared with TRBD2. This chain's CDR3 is CASSLALGTSSTSTDTQYF. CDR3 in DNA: TGTGCCAGCAGTTTAGCGTTGGGGACTAGCAGCACTAGCACAGATACGCAGTATTTT.